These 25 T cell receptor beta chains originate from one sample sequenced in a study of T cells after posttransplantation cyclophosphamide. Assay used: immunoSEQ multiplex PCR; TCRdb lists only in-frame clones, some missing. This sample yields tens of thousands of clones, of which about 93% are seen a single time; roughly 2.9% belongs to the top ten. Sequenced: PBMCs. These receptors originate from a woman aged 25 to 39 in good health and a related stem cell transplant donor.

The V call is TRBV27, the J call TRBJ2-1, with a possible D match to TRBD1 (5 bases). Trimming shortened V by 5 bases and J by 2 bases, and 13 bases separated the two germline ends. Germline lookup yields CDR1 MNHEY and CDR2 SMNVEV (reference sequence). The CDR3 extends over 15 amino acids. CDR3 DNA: TGTGCCAGCAGTCCTCGGCAGGGAACCTACAATGAGCAGTTCTTC. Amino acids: CASSPRQGTYNEQFF.

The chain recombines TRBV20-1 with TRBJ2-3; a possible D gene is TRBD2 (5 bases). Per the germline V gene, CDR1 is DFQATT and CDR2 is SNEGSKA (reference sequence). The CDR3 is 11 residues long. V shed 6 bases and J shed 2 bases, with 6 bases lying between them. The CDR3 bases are TGCAGTGCGGAGGACACAGATACGCAGTATTTT. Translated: CSAEDTDTQYF.

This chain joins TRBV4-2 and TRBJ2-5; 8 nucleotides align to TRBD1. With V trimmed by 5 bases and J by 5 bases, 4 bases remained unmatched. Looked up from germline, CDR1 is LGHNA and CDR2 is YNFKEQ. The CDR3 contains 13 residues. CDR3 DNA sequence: TGTGCCAGCAGCACAGGGACAGGTGAGACCCAGTACTTC. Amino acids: CASSTGTGETQYF.

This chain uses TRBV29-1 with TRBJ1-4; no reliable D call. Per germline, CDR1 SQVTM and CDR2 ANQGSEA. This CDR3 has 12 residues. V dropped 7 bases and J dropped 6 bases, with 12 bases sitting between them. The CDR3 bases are TGCAGCGGGCAGGAAGTAGATGAAAAACTGTTTTTT. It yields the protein CSGQEVDEKLFF.

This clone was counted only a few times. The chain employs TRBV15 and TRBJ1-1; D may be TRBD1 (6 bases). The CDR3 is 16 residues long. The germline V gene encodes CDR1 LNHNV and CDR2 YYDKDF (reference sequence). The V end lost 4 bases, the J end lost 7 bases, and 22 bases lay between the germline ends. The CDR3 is CATSITIVQGNREAFF. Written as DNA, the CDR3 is TGTGCCACCAGCATCACCATCGTCCAGGGGAATCGTGAAGCTTTCTTT.

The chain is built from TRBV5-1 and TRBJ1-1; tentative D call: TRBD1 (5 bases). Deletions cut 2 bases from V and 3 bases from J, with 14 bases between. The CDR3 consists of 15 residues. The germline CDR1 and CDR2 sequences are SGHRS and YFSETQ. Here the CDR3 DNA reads TGCGCCAGCAGCTTACGGACAACACGGGACACTGAAGCTTTCTTT. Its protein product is CASSLRTTRDTEAFF. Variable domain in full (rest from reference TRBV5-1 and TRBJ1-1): KAGVTQTPRYLIKTRGQQVTLSCSPISGHRSVSWYQQTPGQGLQFLFEYFSETQRNKGNFPGRFSGRQFSNSRSEMNVSTLELGDSALYLCASSLRTTRDTEAFFGQGTRLTVV.

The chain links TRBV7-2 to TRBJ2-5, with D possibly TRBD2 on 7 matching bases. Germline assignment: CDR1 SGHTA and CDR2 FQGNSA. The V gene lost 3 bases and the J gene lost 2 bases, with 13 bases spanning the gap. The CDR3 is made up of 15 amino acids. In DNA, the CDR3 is TGTGCCAGCAGCTTCGATCGGGGGGCGCAAGAGACCCAGTACTTC. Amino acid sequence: CASSFDRGAQETQYF.

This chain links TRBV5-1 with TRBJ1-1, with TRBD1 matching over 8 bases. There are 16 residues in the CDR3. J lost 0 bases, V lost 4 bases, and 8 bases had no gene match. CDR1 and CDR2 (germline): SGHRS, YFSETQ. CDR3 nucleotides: TGCGCCAGCAGCGGGGGGACAGGTACCATGAACACTGAAGCTTTCTTT. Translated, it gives CASSGGTGTMNTEAFF.

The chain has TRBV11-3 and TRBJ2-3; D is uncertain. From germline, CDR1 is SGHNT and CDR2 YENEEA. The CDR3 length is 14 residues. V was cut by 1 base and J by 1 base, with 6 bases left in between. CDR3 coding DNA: TGTGCCAGCAGCTTAGTGGCGGGCACAGATACGCAGTATTTT. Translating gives CASSLVAGTDTQYF.

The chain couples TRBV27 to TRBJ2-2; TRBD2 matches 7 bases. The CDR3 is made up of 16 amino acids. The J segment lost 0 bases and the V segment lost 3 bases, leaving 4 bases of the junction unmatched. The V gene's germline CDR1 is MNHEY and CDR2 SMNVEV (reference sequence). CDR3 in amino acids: CASSFHSGTNTGELFF. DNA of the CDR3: TGTGCCAGCAGTTTCCACAGCGGGACGAACACCGGGGAGCTGTTTTTT.

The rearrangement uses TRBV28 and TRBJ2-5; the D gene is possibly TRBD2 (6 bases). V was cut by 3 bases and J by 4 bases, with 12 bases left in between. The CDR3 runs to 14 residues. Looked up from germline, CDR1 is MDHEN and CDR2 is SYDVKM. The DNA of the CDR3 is TGTGCCAGCAGTTTTGGGGGGTTTGCAGAGACCCAGTACTTC. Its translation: CASSFGGFAETQYF.

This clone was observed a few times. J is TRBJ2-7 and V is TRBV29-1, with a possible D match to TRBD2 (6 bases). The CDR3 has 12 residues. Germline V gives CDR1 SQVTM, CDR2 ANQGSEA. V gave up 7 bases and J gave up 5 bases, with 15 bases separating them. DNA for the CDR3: TGCAGCGGAGTGATGGGGGGAGACGAGCAGTACTTC. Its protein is CSGVMGGDEQYF.

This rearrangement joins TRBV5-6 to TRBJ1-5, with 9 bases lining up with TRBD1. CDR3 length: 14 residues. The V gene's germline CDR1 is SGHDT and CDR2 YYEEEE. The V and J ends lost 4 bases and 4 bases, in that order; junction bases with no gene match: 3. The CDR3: CASSRGTGNQPQHF. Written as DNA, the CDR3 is TGTGCCAGCAGCCGAGGGACAGGGAATCAGCCCCAGCATTTT.

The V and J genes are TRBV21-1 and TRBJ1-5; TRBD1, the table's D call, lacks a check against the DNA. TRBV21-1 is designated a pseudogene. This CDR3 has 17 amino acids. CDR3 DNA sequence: TGTGCCAGCAGCAAAGGGGAGTCCGGGACAGACAATCAGCCCCAGCATTTT. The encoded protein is CASSKGESGTDNQPQHF.

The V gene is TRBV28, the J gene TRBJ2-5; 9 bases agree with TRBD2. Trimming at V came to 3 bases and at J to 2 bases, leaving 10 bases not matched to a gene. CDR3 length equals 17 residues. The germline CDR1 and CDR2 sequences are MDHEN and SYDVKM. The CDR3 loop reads CASSLTNSGGLQETQYF. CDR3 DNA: TGTGCCAGCAGTTTGACAAATAGCGGGGGCCTTCAAGAGACCCAGTACTTC.

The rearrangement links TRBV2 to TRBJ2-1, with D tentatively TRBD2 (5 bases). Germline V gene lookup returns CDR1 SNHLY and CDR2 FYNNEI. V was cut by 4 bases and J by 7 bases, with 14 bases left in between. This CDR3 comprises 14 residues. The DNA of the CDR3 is TGTGCCAGCAGTGGGCAGCGTTCGGGGAATGAGCAGTTCTTC. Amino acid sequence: CASSGQRSGNEQFF.

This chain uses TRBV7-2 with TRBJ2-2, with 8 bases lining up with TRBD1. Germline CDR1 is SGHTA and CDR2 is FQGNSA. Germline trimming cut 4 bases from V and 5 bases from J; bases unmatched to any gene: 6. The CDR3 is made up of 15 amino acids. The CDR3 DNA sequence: TGTGCCAGCAGCTCAGACAGGGGAAGAACCGGGGAGCTGTTTTTT. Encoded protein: CASSSDRGRTGELFF.

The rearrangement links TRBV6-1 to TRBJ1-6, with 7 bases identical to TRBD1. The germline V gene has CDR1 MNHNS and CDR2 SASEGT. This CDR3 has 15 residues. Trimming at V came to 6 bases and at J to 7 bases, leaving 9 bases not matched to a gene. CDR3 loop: CASSETGSLNSPLHF. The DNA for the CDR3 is TGTGCCAGCAGCGAGACAGGGAGCCTGAATTCACCCCTCCACTTT.

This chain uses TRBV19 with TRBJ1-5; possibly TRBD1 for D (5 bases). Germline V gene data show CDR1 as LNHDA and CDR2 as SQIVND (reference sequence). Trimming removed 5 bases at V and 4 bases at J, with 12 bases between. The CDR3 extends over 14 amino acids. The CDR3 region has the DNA TGTGCCAGTAGTCCCGGCGGGGGGAATCAGCCCCAGCATTTT. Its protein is CASSPGGGNQPQHF.

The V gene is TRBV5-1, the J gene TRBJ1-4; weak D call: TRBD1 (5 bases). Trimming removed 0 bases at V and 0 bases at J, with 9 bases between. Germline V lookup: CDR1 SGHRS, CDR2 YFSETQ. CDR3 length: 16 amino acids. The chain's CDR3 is CASSLVGAATNEKLFF. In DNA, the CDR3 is TGCGCCAGCAGCTTGGTCGGGGCAGCAACTAATGAAAAACTGTTTTTT.

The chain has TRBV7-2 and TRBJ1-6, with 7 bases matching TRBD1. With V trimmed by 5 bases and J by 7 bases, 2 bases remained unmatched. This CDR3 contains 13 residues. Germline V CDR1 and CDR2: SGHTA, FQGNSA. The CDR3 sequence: CASSPTGNSPLHF. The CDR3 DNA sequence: TGTGCCAGCAGCCCGACAGGGAATTCACCCCTCCACTTT.

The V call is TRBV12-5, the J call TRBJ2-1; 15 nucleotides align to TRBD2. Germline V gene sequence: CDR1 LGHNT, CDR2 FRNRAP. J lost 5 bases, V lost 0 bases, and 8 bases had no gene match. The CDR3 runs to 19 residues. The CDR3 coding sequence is TGTGCTAGTGGTTTGGTACCCAGGACTAGCGGGGGGGCCAACAATGAGCAGTTCTTC. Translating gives CASGLVPRTSGGANNEQFF.

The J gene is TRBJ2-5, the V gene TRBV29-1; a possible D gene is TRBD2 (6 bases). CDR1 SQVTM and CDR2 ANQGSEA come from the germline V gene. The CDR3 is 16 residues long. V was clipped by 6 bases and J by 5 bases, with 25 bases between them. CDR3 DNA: TGCAGCGTCCCTGAGGGTTCGGGGGATGAGGGGGAGACCCAGTACTTC. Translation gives CSVPEGSGDEGETQYF.

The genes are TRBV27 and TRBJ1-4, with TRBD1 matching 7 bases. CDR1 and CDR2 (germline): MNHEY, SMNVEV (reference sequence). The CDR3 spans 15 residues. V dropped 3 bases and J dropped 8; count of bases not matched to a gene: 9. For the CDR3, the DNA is TGTGCCAGCAGTTTTCTCTCGGGCAGGGGGGAAAAACTGTTTTTT. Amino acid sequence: CASSFLSGRGEKLFF.

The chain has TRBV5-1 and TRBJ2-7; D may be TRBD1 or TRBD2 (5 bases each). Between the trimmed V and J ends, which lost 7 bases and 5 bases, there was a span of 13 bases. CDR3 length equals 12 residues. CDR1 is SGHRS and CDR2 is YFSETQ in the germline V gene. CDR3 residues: CASGTLGDEQYF. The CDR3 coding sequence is TGCGCCAGCGGGACCCTAGGGGACGAGCAGTACTTC.